The entry below describes one TCR beta chain. This sample was included in a study of blood T cell repertoires in COVID-19. Per germline, CDR1 MDHEN and CDR2 SYDVKM. The CDR3 loop spans 16 amino acids. Unmatched junction bases numbered 3, after V lost 2 bases and J lost 2 bases. In the source study's methods: Amplification with reference gene primers provided the estimates of nucleated cell counts. Sequenced by immunoSEQ multiplex PCR; TCRdb stores in-frame clones only, minus some. The V and J calls and clone size are taken from that table; D and trimming were inferred from the DNA. The data show roughly 86,000 clones, around four fifths seen once.

The source of this sequence is a man aged 45-60 years with acute or convalescent COVID-19. The specimen sequenced was peripheral blood. The chain is built from TRBV28 and TRBJ1-5, with 10 positions matching TRBD1. The CDR3 bases are TGTGCCAGCAGTTTAGGCGGGACAGGGGGCAATCAGCCCCAGCATTTT. Residues: CASSLGGTGGNQPQHF.